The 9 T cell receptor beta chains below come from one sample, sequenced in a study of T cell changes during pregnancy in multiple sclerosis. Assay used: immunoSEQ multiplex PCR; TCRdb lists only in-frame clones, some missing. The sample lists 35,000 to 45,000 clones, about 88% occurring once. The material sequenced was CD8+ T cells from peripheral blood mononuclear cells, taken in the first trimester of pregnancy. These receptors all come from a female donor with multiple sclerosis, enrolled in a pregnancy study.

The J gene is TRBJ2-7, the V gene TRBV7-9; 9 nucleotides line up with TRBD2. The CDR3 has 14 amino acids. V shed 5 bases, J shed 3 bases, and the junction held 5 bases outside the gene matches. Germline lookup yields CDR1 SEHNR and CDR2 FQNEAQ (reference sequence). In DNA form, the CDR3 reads TGTGCCAGCAGCCGGACTAGCGACGACTACGAGCAGTACTTC. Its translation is CASSRTSDDYEQYF.

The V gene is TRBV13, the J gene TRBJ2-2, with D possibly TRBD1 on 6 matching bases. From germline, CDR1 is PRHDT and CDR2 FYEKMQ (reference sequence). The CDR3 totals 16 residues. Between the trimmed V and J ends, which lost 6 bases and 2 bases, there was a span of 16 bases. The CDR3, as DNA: TGTGCCAGCAGGAACCACTGGGACACTAACACCGGGGAGCTGTTTTTT. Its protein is CASRNHWDTNTGELFF.

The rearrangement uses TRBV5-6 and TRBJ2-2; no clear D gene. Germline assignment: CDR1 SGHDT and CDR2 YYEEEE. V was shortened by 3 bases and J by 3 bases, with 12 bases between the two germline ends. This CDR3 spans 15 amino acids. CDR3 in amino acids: CASSSEEVYTGELFF. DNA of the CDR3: TGTGCCAGCAGCTCCGAAGAGGTGTACACCGGGGAGCTGTTTTTT.

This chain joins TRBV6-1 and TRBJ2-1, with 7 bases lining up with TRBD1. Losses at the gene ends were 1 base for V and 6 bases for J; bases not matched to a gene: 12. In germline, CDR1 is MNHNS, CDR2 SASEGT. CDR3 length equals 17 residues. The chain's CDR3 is CASSEGKGANQGNEQFF. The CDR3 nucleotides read TGTGCCAGCAGTGAAGGGAAGGGGGCTAACCAGGGCAATGAGCAGTTCTTC.

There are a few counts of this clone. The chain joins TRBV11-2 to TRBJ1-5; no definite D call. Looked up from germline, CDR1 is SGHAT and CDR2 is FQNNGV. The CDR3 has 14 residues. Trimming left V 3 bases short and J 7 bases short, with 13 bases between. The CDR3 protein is CASSFGAGSQPQHF. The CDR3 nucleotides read TGTGCCAGCAGCTTTGGCGCGGGGTCCCAGCCCCAGCATTTT.

CDR3 sequence: CAWRPHLEVPYNEQFF. The CDR3 nucleotides are TGTGCCTGGAGACCGCACCTAGAGGTTCCCTACAATGAGCAGTTCTTC. V usage is TRBV30 and J usage is TRBJ2-1; D is uncertain. Trimming removed 3 bases from V and 2 bases from J, with 17 bases in between. The CDR3 has 16 amino acids. Per germline, CDR1 GTSNPN and CDR2 SVGIG (reference sequence).

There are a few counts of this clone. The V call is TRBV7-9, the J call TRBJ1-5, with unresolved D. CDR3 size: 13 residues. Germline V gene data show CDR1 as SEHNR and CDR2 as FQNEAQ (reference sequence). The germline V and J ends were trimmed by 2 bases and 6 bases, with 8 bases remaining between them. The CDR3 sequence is CASSLNTGQPQHF. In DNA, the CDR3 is TGTGCCAGCAGCTTAAATACGGGTCAGCCCCAGCATTTT.

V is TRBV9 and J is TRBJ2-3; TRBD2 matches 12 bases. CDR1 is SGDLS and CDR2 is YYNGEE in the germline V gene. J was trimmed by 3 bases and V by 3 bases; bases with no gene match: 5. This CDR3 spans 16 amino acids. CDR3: CASSASGGAMTDTQYF. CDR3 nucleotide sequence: TGTGCCAGCAGCGCTAGCGGGGGGGCCATGACAGATACGCAGTATTTT.

CDR3 region: CASRNTGVMNTEAFF. For the CDR3, the DNA is TGTGCCAGCAGGAATACAGGGGTTATGAACACTGAAGCTTTCTTT. V and J are TRBV7-2 and TRBJ1-1; 7 bases match TRBD1. There are 15 residues in the CDR3. Germline loops: CDR1 SGHTA, CDR2 FQGNSA. V lost 6 bases, J lost 0 bases, and 7 bases stayed unmatched.